This entry lists 10 T cell receptor beta chains sequenced from one sample in a study of OX40 agonist ivuxolimab in advanced cancers. Only in-frame clones appear in the TCRdb table, and some are missing; sequencing was by immunoSEQ multiplex PCR. The sample has about 130,000 clones, around nine tenths seen once. Sequenced here: CD4+ or CD8+ T cells sorted from blood, sampled in a trial of the OX40 agonist ivuxolimab. These receptors were obtained from an adult with an advanced solid tumor such as melanoma, head and neck, liver or kidney cancer.

This clone was detected once. This chain links TRBV5-1 with TRBJ1-1; unclear D gene. Germline CDR1 reads SGHRS; CDR2 reads YFSETQ. V was clipped by 6 bases and J by 1 base, with 16 bases between them. The CDR3 totals 15 residues. The CDR3 reads CASKQGSTQNTEAFF. For the CDR3, the DNA is TGCGCCAGCAAACAAGGATCTACTCAGAACACTGAAGCTTTCTTT.

The gene calls are TRBV6-6 and TRBJ1-1; D is unresolved. In germline, CDR1 is MNHNY, CDR2 SVGAGI (reference sequence). This CDR3 is built from 15 residues. Trimming removed 2 bases at V and 7 bases at J, with 17 bases between. In nucleotides, the CDR3 is TGTGCCAGCAGTTACCCCGAAAAAACGCACAGTGAAGCTTTCTTT. Translated, it gives CASSYPEKTHSEAFF.

CDR3 sequence reads: CASSFPATGSSYNEQFF. The CDR3 DNA sequence: TGTGCCAGCAGTTTCCCCGCAACTGGGAGCTCCTACAATGAGCAGTTCTTC. The chain links TRBV28 to TRBJ2-1; tentative D call: TRBD2 (5 bases). Trimming stripped 3 bases from V and 0 bases from J, with 15 bases between. Germline CDR1 MDHEN, CDR2 SYDVKM. The CDR3 is 17 residues long.

The J gene is TRBJ2-6, the V gene TRBV11-1; D assignment may be TRBD1 or TRBD2 (6 bases each). Trimming removed 5 bases at V and 8 bases at J, with 16 bases between. Germline CDR1 SGHAT, CDR2 FQDESV (reference sequence). The length of the CDR3 is 15 residues. The CDR3 DNA reads as TGTGCCAGCAGCAAAGGAGGGGGGAACCCCAACGTCCTGACTTTC. This sequence encodes CASSKGGGNPNVLTF.

This rearrangement joins TRBV10-2 to TRBJ2-2; D possibly corresponds to TRBD1 (6 bases). V was trimmed by 7 bases and J by 3 bases, leaving 9 bases between them. Per germline, CDR1 WSHSY and CDR2 SAAADI. The CDR3 consists of 13 residues. As DNA, the CDR3 is TGCGCCAGCACAGACAGGTACACCGGGGAGCTGTTTTTT. This sequence encodes CASTDRYTGELFF.

The chain couples TRBV6-5 to TRBJ1-2; weak D call: TRBD1 (5 bases). The CDR3 is 16 residues long. CDR1 and CDR2 (germline): MNHEY, SVGAGI. V was shortened by 0 bases and J by 1 base, with 12 bases between the two germline ends. The CDR3 bases are TGTGCCAGCAGTTACTCGGGACGTCGGCTTAACTATGGCTACACCTTC. Its protein product is CASSYSGRRLNYGYTF.

This clone was counted once. The genes are TRBV5-1 and TRBJ2-7, with no clear D. The CDR3 extends over 15 amino acids. Germline V lookup: CDR1 SGHRS, CDR2 YFSETQ. The ends were cut back, 1 base at V and 2 bases at J, with 13 bases in the middle. CDR3 sequence (DNA): TGCGCCAGCAGCTTGCGGGCAGATGTAACCTACGAGCAGTACTTC. Its translation: CASSLRADVTYEQYF.

The V and J genes are TRBV18 and TRBJ1-4; D gene uncertain. V was cut by 1 base and J by 2 bases, with 8 bases left in between. This CDR3 has 15 amino acids. CDR1 is KGHSH, CDR2 LQKENI, per germline. This CDR3 reads CASSPQGSTNEKLFF. CDR3 coding DNA: TGTGCCAGCTCACCACAGGGCTCTACTAATGAAAAACTGTTTTTT.

This chain links TRBV6-1 with TRBJ1-2; D is perhaps TRBD1 (5 bases). The germline CDR1 and CDR2 sequences are MNHNS and SASEGT. The CDR3 covers 13 residues. Between the trimmed V and J ends, which lost 2 bases and 5 bases, there was a span of 9 bases. As DNA, the CDR3 is TGTGCCAGCAGTGAATCGGGGGTGTATGGCTACACCTTC. It yields the protein CASSESGVYGYTF.

The chain employs TRBV5-1 and TRBJ2-1; no clear D gene. V was pared by 4 bases and J by 0 bases, with 8 bases between. This CDR3 has 14 amino acids. CDR1 SGHRS and CDR2 YFSETQ come from the germline V gene. In DNA form, the CDR3 reads TGCGCCAGCAGCGTGTCGAGCTCCTACAATGAGCAGTTCTTC. It yields the protein CASSVSSSYNEQFF.